One sample yielded the 31 T cell receptor beta chains listed below, sequenced in a study of technical replicates of blood from several donors. Assay: immunoSEQ multiplex PCR; the TCRdb copy retains only in-frame clones and omits some. The table has around 80,000 clones, 95% to 98% seen once; the top ten hold over 0.13%. The sample comprised T cells isolated from PBMCs. Receptors were obtained from a human donor in good health.

This clone was detected only a few times. This chain joins TRBV5-1 and TRBJ1-1, with D maybe TRBD1 (6 bases). CDR1 and CDR2 (germline): SGHRS, YFSETQ. Trimming removed 5 bases from V and 0 bases from J, with 14 bases in between. CDR3 length: 15 amino acids. The CDR3 DNA reads TGCGCCAGCAGTCAGGCGACAGGAATGAACACTGAAGCTTTCTTT. Its protein is CASSQATGMNTEAFF. Using reference TRBV5-1 and TRBJ1-1 for the parts outside the CDR3, the full variable domain is KAGVTQTPRYLIKTRGQQVTLSCSPISGHRSVSWYQQTPGQGLQFLFEYFSETQRNKGNFPGRFSGRQFSNSRSEMNVSTLELGDSALYLCASSQATGMNTEAFFGQGTRLTVV.

This rearrangement joins TRBV9 to TRBJ2-5, with 9 bases fitting TRBD1. J gave up 4 bases and V 3 bases, and 10 bases lay outside the gene matches. The CDR3 covers 16 residues. Per the germline V gene, CDR1 is SGDLS and CDR2 is YYNGEE. CDR3 coding DNA: TGTGCCAGCAGCGGACAGGACAGGGGTTTGGGAGAGACCCAGTACTTC. Translated: CASSGQDRGLGETQYF.

The V call is TRBV30, the J call TRBJ2-3; D uncertain. In germline, CDR1 is GTSNPN, CDR2 SVGIG (reference sequence). With 0 bases removed from V and 4 bases from J, the gap between germline ends came to 5 bases. The CDR3 totals 12 residues. Here the CDR3 reads CAWSVRADTQYF. In nucleotides, the CDR3 is TGTGCCTGGAGTGTACGGGCAGATACGCAGTATTTT.

The chain is built from TRBV11-2 and TRBJ2-7, with 8 bases that match TRBD1. Germline CDR1 and CDR2: SGHAT and FQNNGV. Trimming removed 6 bases from V and 3 bases from J; junction bases left unmatched: 10. CDR3 length: 15 amino acids. DNA for the CDR3: TGTGCCAGCAGGATGACAGGGGATACTATCTACGAGCAGTACTTC. Amino acids: CASRMTGDTIYEQYF.

The genes are TRBV7-9 and TRBJ1-2, with TRBD1 matching 8 bases. CDR3 length equals 17 residues. Germline values: CDR1 SEHNR, CDR2 FQNEAQ (reference sequence). With 5 bases clipped from V and 2 bases from J, the junction kept 13 bases outside the gene matches. The CDR3 is CASSLRQGTPPNYGYTF. CDR3 in DNA: TGTGCCAGCAGCCTAAGACAGGGGACTCCCCCCAACTATGGCTACACCTTC.

The chain employs TRBV10-3 and TRBJ1-3; D is unresolved. CDR3 length equals 15 residues. V was clipped by 0 bases and J by 4 bases, with 10 bases between them. Germline CDR1 ENHRY, CDR2 SYGVKD. The CDR3 protein is CAISESTGNGNTIYF. The CDR3, as DNA: TGTGCCATCAGTGAGTCGACGGGGAACGGAAACACCATATATTTT.

The chain employs TRBV13 and TRBJ2-7; tentatively, D is TRBD2 (5 bases). V lost 1 base, J lost 5 bases, and 12 bases lay in between. Germline V gives CDR1 PRHDT, CDR2 FYEKMQ (reference sequence). There are 14 residues in the CDR3. The CDR3 nucleotides are TGTGCCAGCAGCTTAGAGAGGGTTCACCACGAGCAGTACTTC. Its protein is CASSLERVHHEQYF.

CDR3 sequence reads: CASREGGQPQHF. The CDR3, as DNA: TGTGCCAGTAGGGAAGGGGGTCAGCCCCAGCATTTT. The chain couples TRBV19 to TRBJ1-5; D might be TRBD1 (6 bases). Trimming took 6 bases from V and 6 from J, leaving 9 bases between them. The CDR3 spans 12 residues. The germline V gene has CDR1 LNHDA and CDR2 SQIVND (reference sequence).

V gene TRBV29-1 combines with J gene TRBJ2-1; TRBD2 matches 8 bases. The CDR3 is 14 residues long. V shed 6 bases, J shed 3 bases, and the junction held 7 bases outside the gene matches. Germline CDR1 is SQVTM and CDR2 is ANQGSEA. CDR3 region: CSVRRTSNYNEQFF. DNA of the CDR3: TGCAGCGTCCGAAGGACTAGCAACTACAATGAGCAGTTCTTC.

This chain uses TRBV7-2 with TRBJ2-7, with D possibly matching TRBD1 (6 bases). The CDR3 has 15 residues. Between the trimmed V and J ends, which lost 5 bases and 7 bases, there was a span of 21 bases. Germline V gene lookup returns CDR1 SGHTA and CDR2 FQGNSA. In nucleotides, the CDR3 is TGTGCCAGCAGCCCGCGGACGGCAGGGGACGGGGAGCAGTACTTC. Amino acid sequence: CASSPRTAGDGEQYF.

CDR3: CASSAEFSGAYNEQFF. The CDR3 coding sequence is TGTGCCAGCAGCGCCGAATTCAGCGGGGCCTACAATGAGCAGTTCTTC. V usage is TRBV11-3 and J usage is TRBJ2-1, with 7 bases lining up with TRBD2. The trim removed 5 bases at V and 2 bases at J, leaving 9 bases unmatched. CDR3 length: 16 residues. Germline CDR1 SGHNT, CDR2 YENEEA.

As DNA, the CDR3 is TGTGCCAGCAGACCGGGACTTCACGTGAACACTGAAGCTTTCTTT. It yields the protein CASRPGLHVNTEAFF. The chain recombines TRBV6-5 with TRBJ1-1; D possibly corresponds to TRBD1 (5 bases). The CDR3 runs 15 residues. Per germline, CDR1 MNHEY and CDR2 SVGAGI. The V and J ends lost 6 bases and 0 bases respectively, with 14 bases between them.

This sequence joins TRBV4-1 and TRBJ2-3, with 9 bases matching TRBD2. This CDR3 has 16 amino acids. V dropped 1 base and J dropped 5; count of bases not matched to a gene: 7. Germline CDR1 and CDR2: MGHRA and YSYEKL. The CDR3: CASSQVAGDMLDTQYF. The CDR3 nucleotides read TGCGCCAGCAGCCAAGTAGCGGGAGATATGTTAGATACGCAGTATTTT.

The rearrangement links TRBV19 to TRBJ1-5; D call uncertain. Germline V gene lookup returns CDR1 LNHDA and CDR2 SQIVND (reference sequence). The CDR3 is 13 residues long. Between the trimmed V and J ends, which lost 6 bases and 2 bases, there was a span of 8 bases. The chain's CDR3 is CASRLFGNQPQHF. As DNA, the CDR3 is TGTGCCAGTAGGTTATTCGGCAATCAGCCCCAGCATTTT.

The chain has TRBV10-2 and TRBJ1-5; 8 positions match TRBD1. Germline loops: CDR1 WSHSY, CDR2 SAAADI. The CDR3 is 14 residues long. V trimming: 5 bases; J trimming: 5 bases; junction bases outside the gene matches: 5. Here the CDR3 DNA reads TGCGCCAGCAGTAAGGACAGGGAACATCAGCCCCAGCATTTT. Translating gives CASSKDREHQPQHF.

This chain links TRBV2 with TRBJ2-1, with 7 bases aligning to TRBD1. The CDR3 extends over 13 amino acids. The V gene's germline CDR1 is SNHLY and CDR2 FYNNEI. V shed 6 bases and J 12 bases; nucleotides not matched to a gene: 11. The CDR3 sequence: CASSQSPTGMQFF. Here the CDR3 DNA reads TGTGCCAGCAGCCAAAGCCCGACAGGGATGCAGTTCTTC.

The chain combines TRBV14 with TRBJ1-2, with D possibly TRBD1 on 5 matching bases. V gave up 2 bases and J gave up 5 bases, with 9 bases separating them. CDR1 and CDR2 (germline): SGHDN, FVKESK. The CDR3 consists of 13 residues. The CDR3 here is CASSQTGEYGYTF. CDR3 in DNA: TGTGCCAGCAGCCAAACAGGAGAGTATGGCTACACCTTC.

The V call is TRBV27, the J call TRBJ2-1; TRBD2 matches 15 bases. Germline-derived CDR1 and CDR2 are MNHEY and SMNVEV (reference sequence). This CDR3 has 15 amino acids. The junction had 1 base not matched to a gene; V was cut back by 3 bases and J by 7 bases. CDR3 protein: CASSLGTSGRNEQFF. The CDR3 coding sequence is TGTGCCAGCAGTTTGGGGACTAGCGGGAGGAATGAGCAGTTCTTC.

This rearrangement joins TRBV18 to TRBJ2-7; perhaps TRBD2 as D (6 bases). Trimming took 2 bases from V and 0 from J, leaving 8 bases between them. This CDR3 has 14 residues. In germline, CDR1 is KGHSH, CDR2 LQKENI. The CDR3 here is CASSPIGSSYEQYF. In DNA form, the CDR3 reads TGTGCCAGCTCACCAATCGGGAGCTCCTACGAGCAGTACTTC. The whole variable domain, remainder taken from reference TRBV18 and TRBJ2-7, is NAGVMQNPRHLVRRRGQEARLRCSPMKGHSHVYWYRQLPEEGLKFMVYLQKENIIDESGMPKERFSAEFPKEGPSILRIQQVVRGDSAAYFCASSPIGSSYEQYFGPGTRLTVT.

The chain has TRBV28 and TRBJ1-2, with 7 bases fitting TRBD1. Germline V gives CDR1 MDHEN, CDR2 SYDVKM. This CDR3 region has 12 residues. J was trimmed by 8 bases and V by 6 bases; bases with no gene match: 6. DNA of the CDR3: TGTGCCAGCAGCCAATACAGGGGCGGCTACACCTTC. Protein sequence: CASSQYRGGYTF.

This chain joins TRBV10-2 and TRBJ2-1; TRBD2 might be the D (6 bases). The CDR3 is made up of 16 amino acids. The V gene's germline CDR1 is WSHSY and CDR2 SAAADI. V was trimmed by 3 bases and J by 3 bases, leaving 15 bases between them. The CDR3 coding sequence is TGCGCCAGCAGTGACTGGGCGGGACTCAGCTACAATGAGCAGTTCTTC. Residues: CASSDWAGLSYNEQFF.

This rearrangement joins TRBV6-1 to TRBJ2-5; D is uncertain. V was clipped by 7 bases and J by 2 bases, with 14 bases between them. The germline V gene encodes CDR1 MNHNS and CDR2 SASEGT. The CDR3 contains 14 residues. CDR3 DNA: TGTGCCAGCAACCGGGTGGGTGCGCAAGAGACCCAGTACTTC. This codes for CASNRVGAQETQYF.

V and J are TRBV19 and TRBJ1-1; D remains unclear. The CDR3 spans 15 residues. Germline V gene lookup returns CDR1 LNHDA and CDR2 SQIVND (reference sequence). Deletions cut 8 bases from V and 4 bases from J, with 20 bases between. The CDR3 spells CASLQGVVSGTEAFF. The DNA of the CDR3 is TGTGCCAGTCTTCAAGGAGTGGTTTCGGGCACTGAAGCTTTCTTT.

The genes are TRBV29-1 and TRBJ2-7, with 9 nucleotides matching TRBD1. CDR3 length equals 13 residues. Germline V gene data show CDR1 as SQVTM and CDR2 as ANQGSEA. V shed 7 bases, J shed 3 bases, and the junction held 7 bases outside the gene matches. The chain's CDR3 is CSASQGAGYEQYF. CDR3 DNA sequence: TGCAGCGCTTCACAGGGGGCAGGCTACGAGCAGTACTTC.

A single count supports this clone. The V call is TRBV5-7, the J call TRBJ1-5; D possibly corresponds to TRBD1 (6 bases). TRBV5-7 is an open reading frame, and its role is uncertain. Trimming left V 0 bases short and J 5 bases short, with 9 bases between. CDR3 length: 14 residues. CDR3 nucleotide sequence: TGTGCCAGCAGCTTGGGTGGGGGCTATCAGCCCCAGCATTTT. This encodes CASSLGGGYQPQHF.

The chain uses TRBV14 and TRBJ2-7; 8 bases map to TRBD1. The germline CDR1 and CDR2 sequences are SGHDN and FVKESK. The CDR3 loop spans 14 amino acids. V trimming: 4 bases; J trimming: 5 bases; junction bases outside the gene matches: 7. CDR3 sequence: CASSPLTGEDEQYF. The CDR3 DNA reads as TGTGCCAGCAGCCCGCTGACAGGGGAAGACGAGCAGTACTTC.

The chain employs TRBV7-3 and TRBJ1-1; 8 bases are shared with TRBD1. Per germline, CDR1 SGHTA and CDR2 FQGTGA. V was clipped by 1 base and J by 6 bases; unmatched bases: 10. The CDR3 covers 16 residues. CDR3 nucleotides: TGTGCCAGCAGCTTAATCGGTAACAGGGGGGGATCTGAAGCTTTCTTT. Translated: CASSLIGNRGGSEAFF.

The CDR3 nucleotides are TGTGCCAGCAGCGTAGGGGGCGGCCCACAAGAGACCCAGTACTTC. Translating it yields CASSVGGGPQETQYF. This chain joins TRBV9 and TRBJ2-5; maybe TRBD1 (5 bases). The V gene lost 0 bases and the J gene lost 2 bases, with 11 bases spanning the gap. CDR3 length equals 15 residues. Germline V gene data show CDR1 as SGDLS and CDR2 as YYNGEE.

This rearrangement joins TRBV11-3 to TRBJ1-2, with D unclear. This CDR3 has 13 residues. Germline lookup yields CDR1 SGHNT and CDR2 YENEEA. Trimming took 6 bases from V and 6 from J, leaving 14 bases between them. CDR3 loop: CASRGWGGNGYTF. In nucleotides, the CDR3 is TGTGCCAGCAGAGGTTGGGGAGGTAATGGCTACACCTTC.

V and J are TRBV19 and TRBJ1-1; D is undetermined. V lost 5 bases, J lost 5 bases, and 21 bases lay in between. The CDR3 has 16 residues. Germline V lookup: CDR1 LNHDA, CDR2 SQIVND (reference sequence). CDR3 region: CASSGVGGRRRTEAFF. CDR3 nucleotide sequence: TGTGCCAGTAGTGGTGTGGGCGGTCGGAGGCGAACTGAAGCTTTCTTT.

The rearrangement links TRBV27 to TRBJ2-7; 7 bases are a match to TRBD2. The V gene's germline CDR1 is MNHEY and CDR2 SMNVEV (reference sequence). The CDR3 length is 14 residues. The V gene end was trimmed by 6 bases and the J gene end by 6 bases; junction bases not matched to a gene: 11. This chain's CDR3 is CASSRGGVSGEQYF. The CDR3 nucleotides read TGTGCCAGCAGCCGGGGAGGGGTGTCGGGCGAGCAGTACTTC.